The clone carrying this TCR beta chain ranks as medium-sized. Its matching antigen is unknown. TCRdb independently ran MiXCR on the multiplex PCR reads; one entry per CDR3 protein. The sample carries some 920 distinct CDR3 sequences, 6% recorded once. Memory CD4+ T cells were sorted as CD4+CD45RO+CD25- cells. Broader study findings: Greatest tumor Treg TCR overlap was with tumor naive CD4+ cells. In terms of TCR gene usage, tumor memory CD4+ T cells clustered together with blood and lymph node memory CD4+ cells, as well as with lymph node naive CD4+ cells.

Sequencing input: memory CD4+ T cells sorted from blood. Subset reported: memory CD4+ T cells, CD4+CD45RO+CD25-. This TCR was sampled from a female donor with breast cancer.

This CDR3 is CASSLSYSYGYTF. The DNA for the CDR3 is TGTGCCAGCAGTTTATCTTATAGCTATGGCTACACCTTC. This chain connects TRBV12-3 or TRBV12-4 to TRBJ1-2; no clear D. The length of the CDR3 is 13 residues. V was shortened by 2 bases and J by 4 bases, with 8 bases between the two germline ends.